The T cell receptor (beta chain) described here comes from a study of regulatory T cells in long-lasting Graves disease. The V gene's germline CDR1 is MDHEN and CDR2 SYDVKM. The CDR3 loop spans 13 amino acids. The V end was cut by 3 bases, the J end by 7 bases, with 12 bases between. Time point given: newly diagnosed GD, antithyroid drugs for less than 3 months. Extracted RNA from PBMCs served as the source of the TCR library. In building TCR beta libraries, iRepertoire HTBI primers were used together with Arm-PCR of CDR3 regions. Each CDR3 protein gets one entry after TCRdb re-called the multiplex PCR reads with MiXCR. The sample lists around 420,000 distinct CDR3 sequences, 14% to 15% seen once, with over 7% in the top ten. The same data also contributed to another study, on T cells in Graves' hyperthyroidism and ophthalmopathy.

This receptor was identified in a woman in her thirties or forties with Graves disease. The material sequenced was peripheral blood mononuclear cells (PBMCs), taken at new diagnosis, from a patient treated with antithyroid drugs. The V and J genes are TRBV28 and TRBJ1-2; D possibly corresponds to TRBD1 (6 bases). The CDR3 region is CASSFLQGSGYTF. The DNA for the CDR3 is TGTGCCAGCAGTTTTCTACAGGGCTCTGGCTACACCTTC.